This T cell receptor (beta chain) stems from a study of shared clonotypes between healthy human individuals. Deep was the level used in running the assay. Each subset's genomic DNA was shared equally among a number of immunoSEQ plates. Only in-frame clones appear in the TCRdb table, and some are missing; sequencing was by immunoSEQ multiplex PCR. Here the sample spans millions of clones, approximately 92% being singletons. Between the trimmed V and J ends, which lost 0 bases and 15 bases, there was a span of 21 bases. Germline V gene lookup returns CDR1 SGHTA and CDR2 FQGTGA. This CDR3 has 15 residues. General observations from the study: Inspection by rarefaction showed sorted-subset sequencing to be incomplete despite large depth.

About this clone: Its antigen is unknown.

This receptor was taken from a man younger than 35 in good health. Sample: naive CD4+ T cells sorted from blood. Subset denoted: CD45RA+ positively selected. The chain links TRBV7-3 to TRBJ2-1; maybe TRBD2 (6 bases). In nucleotides, the CDR3 is TGTGCCAGCAGCTTAACGTTGAAGGGAGGAGATTCCTGGTTCTTC. Residues: CASSLTLKGGDSWFF.